A single sample is the source of the 3 T cell receptor beta chains below, sequenced in a study of T-cell reconstitution after alpha-beta-depleted transplantation in children. Unique molecular identifiers tagged the TCRbeta library. In TCRdb, the PCR reads were re-called with MiXCR into one record per CDR3 protein. The sample contains almost 400,000 distinct CDR3 sequences, around 21% of which appear only once. This material consisted of PBMCs from the stem cell graft donor, taken from the stem cell graft. The origin of the receptors is a human donor who donated a stem cell graft to a child with acute myeloid leukemia.

The chain uses TRBV30 and TRBJ2-1; D remains ambiguous. The ends were cut back, 3 bases at V and 6 bases at J, with 9 bases in the middle. Germline CDR1 reads GTSNPN; CDR2 reads SVGIG (reference sequence). The CDR3 runs to 12 residues. CDR3 residues: CAWSSELNEQFF. The CDR3 region has the DNA TGTGCCTGGAGCTCAGAGCTCAATGAGCAGTTCTTC.

J is TRBJ2-4 and V is TRBV28, with D uncertain. CDR1 MDHEN and CDR2 SYDVKM come from the germline V gene. CDR3 length: 17 residues. Trimming shortened V by 4 bases and J by 3 bases, and 19 bases separated the two germline ends. CDR3: CASSSLSKGFGKNIQYF. In DNA, the CDR3 is TGTGCCAGCAGTTCCCTGAGCAAGGGTTTCGGCAAAAACATTCAGTACTTC.

The chain has TRBV12-3 or TRBV12-4 and TRBJ2-1; 8 nucleotides match TRBD2. Unmatched junction bases numbered 5, after V lost 2 bases and J lost 11 bases. The CDR3 is made up of 13 amino acids. The CDR3 DNA is TGTGCCAGCAGTTTAATGACTAGCGAGCAGCAGTTCTTC. The encoded protein is CASSLMTSEQQFF.